This entry lists 32 T cell receptor beta chains sequenced from one sample in a study of blood T cell repertoires in COVID-19. Profiling relied on immunoSEQ multiplex PCR, and the TCRdb table lists in-frame clones only, not all of them. The sample yields about 480,000 clones, 85% to 90% seen once. The source material was peripheral blood. These receptors all stem from a young woman with acute or convalescent COVID-19.

The chain combines TRBV4-1 with TRBJ2-7; 7 bases are shared with TRBD1. The CDR3 is 15 residues long. J was trimmed by 4 bases and V by 0 bases; bases with no gene match: 6. Germline V gene lookup returns CDR1 MGHRA and CDR2 YSYEKL. The CDR3 region is CASSQEGRGSYEQYF. In DNA, the CDR3 is TGCGCCAGCAGCCAAGAGGGCAGGGGGAGTTACGAGCAGTACTTC.

With respect to this clone: Other DNA sequences from this sample encode an identical CDR3 as well. V gene TRBV5-1 combines with J gene TRBJ1-1; 7 bases are a match to TRBD1. V lost 5 bases and J lost 1; bases outside the gene matches: 5. The CDR3 is 14 amino acids. Looked up from germline, CDR1 is SGHRS and CDR2 is YFSETQ. CDR3 loop: CASSSQGGNTEAFF. CDR3 DNA sequence: TGCGCCAGCAGTTCCCAGGGGGGGAACACTGAAGCTTTCTTT.

J is TRBJ1-1 and V is TRBV9; D is unresolved. The length of the CDR3 is 13 residues. CDR1 SGDLS and CDR2 YYNGEE come from the germline V gene. With 0 bases removed from V and 3 bases from J, the gap between germline ends came to 6 bases. CDR3 residues: CASSVDSDTEAFF. CDR3 bases: TGTGCCAGCAGCGTAGACTCGGACACTGAAGCTTTCTTT.

The CDR3 is CASSGRGTGHTGELFF. Here the CDR3 DNA reads TGTGCCAGCAGCGGAAGAGGGACAGGGCACACCGGGGAGCTGTTTTTT. The rearrangement uses TRBV11-2 and TRBJ2-2, with 9 nucleotides matching TRBD1. The trim removed 5 bases at V and 3 bases at J, leaving 7 bases unmatched. This CDR3 region has 16 residues. Germline CDR1 is SGHAT and CDR2 is FQNNGV.

V is TRBV28 and J is TRBJ2-7, with a possible D match to TRBD2 (5 bases). Germline CDR1 is MDHEN and CDR2 is SYDVKM. This CDR3 contains 15 residues. Deletions cut 7 bases from V and 0 bases from J, with 16 bases between. CDR3 in amino acids: CASTPGNRGSYEQYF. The CDR3 DNA reads as TGTGCCAGCACACCAGGTAACCGGGGCTCCTACGAGCAGTACTTC.

The J gene is TRBJ2-5, the V gene TRBV12-5, with D possibly TRBD2 on 7 matching bases. This CDR3 is built from 15 residues. CDR1 and CDR2 from the germline V gene are LGHNT and FRNRAP. V dropped 9 bases and J dropped 5 bases, with 22 bases sitting between them. In DNA, the CDR3 is TGTGCTAGCTCCCGCGGCGTGGGGGGGCTTGAGACCCAGTACTTC. It encodes CASSRGVGGLETQYF. Looking up the rest from reference TRBV12-5 and TRBJ2-5 gives the full variable domain: DARVTQTPRHKVTEMGQEVTMRCQPILGHNTVFWYRQTMMQGLELLAYFRNRAPLDDSGMPKDRFSAEMPDATLATLKIQPSEPRDSAVYFCASSRGVGGLETQYFGPGTRLLVL.

The chain uses TRBV2 and TRBJ2-5; 7 nucleotides match TRBD2. V lost 7 bases, J lost 3 bases, and 8 bases stayed unmatched. This CDR3 spans 14 amino acids. Germline CDR1 reads SNHLY; CDR2 reads FYNNEI. The CDR3 DNA is TGTGCCAGCAACTACGGCGGGGGAAAAGAGACCCAGTACTTC. It yields the protein CASNYGGGKETQYF.

The genes are TRBV28 and TRBJ1-2, with D uncertain. Germline-derived CDR1 and CDR2 are MDHEN and SYDVKM. V shed 3 bases and J shed 8 bases, with 7 bases lying between them. The CDR3 spans 11 residues. CDR3 sequence (DNA): TGTGCCAGCAGTTTGCTGGAGGGCTACACCTTC. Translating gives CASSLLEGYTF.

The genes are TRBV6-5 and TRBJ1-2; 7 nucleotides match TRBD1. From germline, CDR1 is MNHEY and CDR2 SVGAGI. Trimming removed 10 bases from V and 6 bases from J; junction bases left unmatched: 14. CDR3 size: 14 residues. The CDR3 protein is CATPPRVGGDGYTF. DNA of the CDR3: TGTGCCACCCCTCCCCGGGTAGGGGGCGATGGCTACACCTTC.

In nucleotides, the CDR3 is TGTGCCAGCAGAGGGGAGGTCGTTGTGGATACGCAGTATTTT. Amino acid sequence: CASRGEVVVDTQYF. J is TRBJ2-3 and V is TRBV27, with D perhaps TRBD2 (6 bases). CDR3 size: 14 residues. The V end lost 6 bases, the J end lost 6 bases, and 16 bases lay between the germline ends. Germline values: CDR1 MNHEY, CDR2 SMNVEV (reference sequence).

The J gene is TRBJ1-6, the V gene TRBV30, with 8 bases fitting TRBD1. The CDR3 is 13 amino acids. The V segment lost 3 bases and the J segment 15 bases; nucleotides outside the gene matches: 10. Germline V gene data show CDR1 as GTSNPN and CDR2 as SVGIG (reference sequence). The CDR3 spells CAWSGDRPPGLHF. The CDR3 nucleotides are TGTGCCTGGAGCGGGGACAGGCCTCCCGGCCTCCACTTT.

This clone occurred once. The sample carries other DNA sequences with the same CDR3. The rearrangement joins TRBV12-3 or TRBV12-4 to TRBJ2-5, with no clear D. The CDR3 covers 11 residues. V was cut by 3 bases and J by 3 bases, with 2 bases left in between. For the CDR3, the DNA is TGTGCCAGCAGTTTCAAAGAGACCCAGTACTTC. This codes for CASSFKETQYF.

The chain has TRBV19 and TRBJ2-1; a weak D match, TRBD1 (5 bases). The CDR3 runs 15 residues. V was clipped by 1 base and J by 6 bases, with 13 bases between them. Looked up from germline, CDR1 is LNHDA and CDR2 is SQIVND (reference sequence). The CDR3 here is CASSIGGWGANEQFF. The CDR3 DNA is TGTGCCAGTAGTATAGGGGGATGGGGCGCCAATGAGCAGTTCTTC.

The V gene is TRBV6-5, the J gene TRBJ2-7; 8 bases fit TRBD2. The CDR3 length is 15 residues. The V segment lost 6 bases and the J segment 5 bases; nucleotides outside the gene matches: 12. From germline, CDR1 is MNHEY and CDR2 SVGAGI. The CDR3 sequence: CASRPPSGGRDEQYF. The CDR3 DNA is TGTGCCAGCAGGCCCCCCTCGGGGGGGCGGGACGAGCAGTACTTC.

This clone was seen once. The chain combines TRBV10-3 with TRBJ2-1; TRBD1 matches 7 bases. The CDR3 runs to 14 residues. Germline CDR1 is ENHRY and CDR2 is SYGVKD. With 6 bases clipped from V and 4 bases from J, the junction kept 6 bases outside the gene matches. DNA for the CDR3: TGTGCCATCAGGGGGGACAGCAGGTACAATGAGCAGTTCTTC. As protein: CAIRGDSRYNEQFF.

The gene calls are TRBV7-3 and TRBJ2-3; D is perhaps TRBD1 (6 bases). Germline V gene sequence: CDR1 SGHTA, CDR2 FQGTGA. Trimming shortened V by 5 bases and J by 2 bases, and 11 bases separated the two germline ends. There are 14 residues in the CDR3. In DNA form, the CDR3 reads TGTGCCAGCAGCACGGGGACACACACAGATACGCAGTATTTT. Its protein product is CASSTGTHTDTQYF.

This clone is a singleton in its sample. The chain joins TRBV4-1 to TRBJ1-2, with TRBD1 matching over 8 bases. The V gene's germline CDR1 is MGHRA and CDR2 YSYEKL. The CDR3 covers 16 residues. J was trimmed by 4 bases and V by 0 bases; bases with no gene match: 7. This CDR3 reads CASSQEGRTGFYGYTF. CDR3 coding DNA: TGCGCCAGCAGCCAAGAAGGAAGGACAGGGTTCTATGGCTACACCTTC.

V usage is TRBV11-1 and J usage is TRBJ2-1; 9 positions match TRBD2. Germline CDR1 reads SGHAT; CDR2 reads FQDESV (reference sequence). This CDR3 spans 15 amino acids. V lost 4 bases to trimming and J lost 3 bases; unmatched junction nucleotides: 4. In nucleotides, the CDR3 is TGTGCCAGCAGCTGGCTAGCGGGGATCTACAATGAGCAGTTCTTC. It codes for CASSWLAGIYNEQFF. Full variable domain (missing parts from reference TRBV11-1 and TRBJ2-1): EAEVAQSPRYKITEKSQAVAFWCDPISGHATLYWYRQILGQGPELLVQFQDESVVDDSQLPKDRFSAERLKGVDSTLKIQPAELGDSAMYLCASSWLAGIYNEQFFGPGTRLTVL.

V usage is TRBV30 and J usage is TRBJ2-7, with TRBD2 matching over 8 bases. Germline V gene data show CDR1 as GTSNPN and CDR2 as SVGIG (reference sequence). The CDR3 length is 12 residues. CDR3 sequence (DNA): TGTGCTTACACAAGCGGGGGCTACGAGCAGTACTTC. This encodes CAYTSGGYEQYF. Filled out from reference TRBV30 and TRBJ2-7, the complete variable domain reads SQTIHQWPATLVQPVGSPLSLECTVEGTSNPNLYWYRQAAGRGLQLLFYSVGIGQISSEVPQNLSASRPQDRQFILSSKKLLLSDSGFYLCAYTSGGYEQYFGPGTRLTVT.

This chain uses TRBV4-1 with TRBJ2-7; TRBD1 matches at 7 bases. Germline V gene sequence: CDR1 MGHRA, CDR2 YSYEKL. Germline trimming cut 4 bases from V and 0 bases from J; bases unmatched to any gene: 9. The CDR3 runs 16 residues. CDR3 amino acids: CASSRIQGQFSYEQYF. The CDR3 DNA is TGCGCCAGCAGCCGTATACAGGGACAGTTCTCCTACGAGCAGTACTTC.

The V and J genes are TRBV9 and TRBJ2-1; 16 bases match TRBD2. Per the germline V gene, CDR1 is SGDLS and CDR2 is YYNGEE. The V gene end was trimmed by 4 bases and the J gene end by 4 bases; junction bases not matched to a gene: 8. The CDR3 loop spans 18 amino acids. The CDR3: CASSQAGLAGGLYNEQFF. In nucleotides, the CDR3 is TGTGCCAGCAGCCAAGCGGGACTAGCGGGGGGGCTTTACAATGAGCAGTTCTTC. Variable domain in full (rest from reference TRBV9 and TRBJ2-1): DSGVTQTPKHLITATGQRVTLRCSPRSGDLSVYWYQQSLDQGLQFLIQYYNGEERAKGNILERFSAQQFPDLHSELNLSSLELGDSALYFCASSQAGLAGGLYNEQFFGPGTRLTVL.

The chain uses TRBV19 and TRBJ1-6, with 10 bases matching TRBD1. The V gene's germline CDR1 is LNHDA and CDR2 SQIVND (reference sequence). The CDR3 length is 17 residues. Unmatched junction bases numbered 4, after V lost 4 bases and J lost 1 base. As DNA, the CDR3 is TGTGCCAGTAGTACTCGACAGGGGGCATCCTATAATTCACCCCTCCACTTT. It translates to CASSTRQGASYNSPLHF.

The chain is built from TRBV3-1 (or the pseudogene TRBV3-2) and TRBJ1-5; D unresolved. The V end lost 0 bases, the J end lost 7 bases, and 7 bases lay between the germline ends. Germline CDR1 and CDR2: LGHDT and YNNKEL (reference sequence). This CDR3 is 13 amino acids long. The CDR3 is CASSQDPIQPQHF. The CDR3 nucleotides are TGTGCCAGCAGCCAAGATCCCATCCAGCCCCAGCATTTT.

This rearrangement joins TRBV9 to TRBJ2-1; weak D call: TRBD2 (7 bases). The CDR3 has 16 residues. The V end lost 4 bases, the J end lost 5 bases, and 19 bases lay between the germline ends. The germline V gene has CDR1 SGDLS and CDR2 YYNGEE. The CDR3, as DNA: TGTGCCAGCAGCTCTGGGGGGGGCTTCGGAAACAATGAGCAGTTCTTC. Amino acid sequence: CASSSGGGFGNNEQFF.

The rearrangement links TRBV6-2 or TRBV6-3 to TRBJ2-7; tentative D call: TRBD2 (5 bases). V shed 2 bases and J shed 6 bases, with 5 bases lying between them. This CDR3 is 11 amino acids long. The germline CDR1 and CDR2 sequences are MNHEY and SVGEGT. The DNA for the CDR3 is TGTGCCAGCAGTTACGGAGGCGAGCAGTACTTC. This gives the protein CASSYGGEQYF.

J is TRBJ1-2 and V is TRBV28; 12 nucleotides align to TRBD1. With 1 base clipped from V and 4 bases from J, the junction kept 7 bases outside the gene matches. This CDR3 has 17 amino acids. CDR1 MDHEN and CDR2 SYDVKM come from the germline V gene. The CDR3 DNA follows: TGTGCCAGCAGTTTATTAGGGACAGGGGGCAGGGGCTATGGCTACACCTTC. It translates to CASSLLGTGGRGYGYTF.

This sequence joins TRBV19 and TRBJ2-7; 9 bases match TRBD1. Germline V gene lookup returns CDR1 LNHDA and CDR2 SQIVND (reference sequence). There are 15 residues in the CDR3. V lost 5 bases, J lost 5 bases, and 10 bases stayed unmatched. CDR3 DNA sequence: TGTGCCAGTAGTGTCGGATGGACAGGGGACAACGAGCAGTACTTC. Encoded protein: CASSVGWTGDNEQYF.

This clone was seen only once. This rearrangement joins TRBV18 to TRBJ2-2; D gene ambiguous. With 6 bases removed from V and 5 bases from J, the gap between germline ends came to 10 bases. Germline lookup yields CDR1 KGHSH and CDR2 LQKENI. The CDR3 sequence is 13 residues long. CDR3 loop: CASSRGGTGELFF. As DNA, the CDR3 is TGTGCCAGCTCCCGAGGTGGAACCGGGGAGCTGTTTTTT.

This clone appeared a single time. This rearrangement joins TRBV7-3 to TRBJ2-1, with 10 bases lining up with TRBD2. CDR1 and CDR2 from the germline V gene are SGHTA and FQGTGA. CDR3 length equals 17 residues. Trimming removed 1 base from V and 6 bases from J; junction bases left unmatched: 9. The chain's CDR3 is CASSLIGRASGGNEQFF. CDR3 in DNA: TGTGCCAGCAGCTTAATTGGAAGGGCTAGCGGGGGCAATGAGCAGTTCTTC.

This clone was counted once. The chain has TRBV24-1 and TRBJ2-1, with 14 bases lining up with TRBD2. The CDR3 sequence is 16 residues long. The V gene's germline CDR1 is KGHDR and CDR2 SFDVKD. V lost 5 bases, J lost 4 bases, and 3 bases stayed unmatched. The CDR3 spells CATSGRLAGGYNEQFF. The DNA for the CDR3 is TGTGCCACCAGTGGCAGACTAGCGGGGGGGTACAATGAGCAGTTCTTC.

The J gene is TRBJ2-3, the V gene TRBV9, with no clear D. Germline assignment: CDR1 SGDLS and CDR2 YYNGEE. The CDR3 covers 14 residues. V was trimmed by 0 bases and J by 7 bases, leaving 12 bases between them. The CDR3 DNA sequence: TGTGCCAGCAGCGTAGACTTTACCGTCAATACGCAGTATTTT. Protein product: CASSVDFTVNTQYF.

The chain is built from TRBV28 and TRBJ1-5, with 8 bases that match TRBD1. V was clipped by 6 bases and J by 6 bases; unmatched bases: 7. This CDR3 is built from 14 residues. Germline V gene sequence: CDR1 MDHEN, CDR2 SYDVKM. CDR3 loop: CASRRQGAGQPQHF. The CDR3 nucleotides read TGTGCCAGCAGAAGGCAGGGGGCCGGTCAGCCCCAGCATTTT.